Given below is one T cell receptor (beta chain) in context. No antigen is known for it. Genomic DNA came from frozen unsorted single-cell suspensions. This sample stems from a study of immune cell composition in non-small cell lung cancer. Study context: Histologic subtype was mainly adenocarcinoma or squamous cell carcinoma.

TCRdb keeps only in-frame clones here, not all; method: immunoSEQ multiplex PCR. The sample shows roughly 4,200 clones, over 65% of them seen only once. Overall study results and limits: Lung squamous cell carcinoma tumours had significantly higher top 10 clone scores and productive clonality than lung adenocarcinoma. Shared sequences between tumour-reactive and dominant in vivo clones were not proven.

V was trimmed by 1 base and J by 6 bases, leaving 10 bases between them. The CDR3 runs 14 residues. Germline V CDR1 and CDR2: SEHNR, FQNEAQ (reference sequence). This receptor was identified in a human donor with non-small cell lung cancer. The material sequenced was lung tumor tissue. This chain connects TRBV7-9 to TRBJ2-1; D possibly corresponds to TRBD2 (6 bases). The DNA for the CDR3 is TGTGCCAGCAGCTTAGGGGCCGGGGGCAATGAGCAGTTCTTC. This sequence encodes CASSLGAGGNEQFF.